This T cell receptor (beta chain) is from a study of Ad26.COV2.S vaccination and SARS-CoV-2 variants. Study-level background: Donor got 5x10^10 or 1x10^11 viral particles of Ad26.COV2.S. Regarding the study as a whole: Vaccine recipients showed a spike-specific TCR breadth that was higher than in placebo recipients. Assessments of TCR breadth and depth may have underestimated the total T cell responses.

The CDR3 runs to 16 residues. Trimming at V came to 4 bases and at J to 4 bases, leaving 12 bases not matched to a gene. Germline-derived CDR1 and CDR2 are LGHDT and YNNKEL (reference sequence). In the case of this clone: Its matching antigen is unknown.

Treatment: roughly 18 received Ad26.COV2.S at low or high dose, single or two shots; roughly five received placebo; per-sample allocation not given. It was on day 63 after the first vaccine or placebo injection that samples were taken. Ad26 vector vaccine expressed Wuhan-strain SARS-CoV-2 spike. Only in-frame clones appear in the TCRdb table, and some are missing; sequencing was by immunoSEQ multiplex PCR. Among 350,000 to 550,000 clones listed, 89% were seen once. The starting material was peripheral blood, obtained in a trial of Ad26.COV2.S vaccine versus placebo. V usage is TRBV3-1 (or the pseudogene TRBV3-2) and J usage is TRBJ1-2; the match to TRBD1 covers 7 bases. The clonotype comes from a person between 18 and 60 years old who received the Ad26.COV2.S COVID-19 vaccine or a placebo. The CDR3 is CASSPRQGWSPYGYTF. CDR3 in DNA: TGTGCCAGCAGCCCCCGACAGGGTTGGTCCCCCTATGGCTACACCTTC.